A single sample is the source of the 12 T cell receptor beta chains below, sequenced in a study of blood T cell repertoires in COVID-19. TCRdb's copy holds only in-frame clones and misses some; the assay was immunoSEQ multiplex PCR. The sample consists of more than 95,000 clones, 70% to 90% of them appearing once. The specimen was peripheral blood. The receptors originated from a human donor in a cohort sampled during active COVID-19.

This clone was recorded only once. The CDR3 protein is CASSSRTGETSGNTIYF. The DNA of the CDR3 is TGTGCCAGCAGCTCAAGGACAGGGGAAACTTCTGGAAACACCATATATTTT. V and J are TRBV9 and TRBJ1-3, with TRBD1 identical over 9 bases. Unmatched junction bases numbered 9, after V lost 4 bases and J lost 1 base. This CDR3 is 17 amino acids long. CDR1 and CDR2 from the germline V gene are SGDLS and YYNGEE.

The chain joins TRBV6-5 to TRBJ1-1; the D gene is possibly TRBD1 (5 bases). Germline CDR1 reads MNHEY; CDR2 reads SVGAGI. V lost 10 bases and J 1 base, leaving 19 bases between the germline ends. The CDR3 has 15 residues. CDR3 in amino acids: CATTMGTGWNTEAFF. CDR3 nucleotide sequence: TGTGCCACCACGATGGGAACAGGCTGGAACACTGAAGCTTTCTTT.

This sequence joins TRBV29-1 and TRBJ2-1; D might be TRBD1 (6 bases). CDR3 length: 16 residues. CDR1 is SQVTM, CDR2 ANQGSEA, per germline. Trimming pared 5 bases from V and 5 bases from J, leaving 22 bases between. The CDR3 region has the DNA TGCAGCGTTCCTGGAATTTTCACCGGGACAAACAATGAGCAGTTCTTC. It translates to CSVPGIFTGTNNEQFF.

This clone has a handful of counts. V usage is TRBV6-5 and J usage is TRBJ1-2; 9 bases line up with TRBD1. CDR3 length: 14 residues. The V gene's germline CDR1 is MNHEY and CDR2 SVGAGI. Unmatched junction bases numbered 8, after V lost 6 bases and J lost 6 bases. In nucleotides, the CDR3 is TGTGCCAGCAGCGGGACAGGGCGTTTAAATGGCTACACCTTC. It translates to CASSGTGRLNGYTF.

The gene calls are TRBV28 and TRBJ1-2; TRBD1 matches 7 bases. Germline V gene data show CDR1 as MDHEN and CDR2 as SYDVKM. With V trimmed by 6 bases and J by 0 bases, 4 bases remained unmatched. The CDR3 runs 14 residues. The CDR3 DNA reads TGTGCCAGCAGAGAACAGGGGACTAACTATGGCTACACCTTC. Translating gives CASREQGTNYGYTF.

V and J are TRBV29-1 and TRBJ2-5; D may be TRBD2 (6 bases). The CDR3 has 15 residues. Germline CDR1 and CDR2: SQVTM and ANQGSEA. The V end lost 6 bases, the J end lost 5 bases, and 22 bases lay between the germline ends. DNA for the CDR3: TGCAGCGTCGGGGGACCCGGCTGGACCGAGGAGACCCAGTACTTC. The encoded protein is CSVGGPGWTEETQYF.

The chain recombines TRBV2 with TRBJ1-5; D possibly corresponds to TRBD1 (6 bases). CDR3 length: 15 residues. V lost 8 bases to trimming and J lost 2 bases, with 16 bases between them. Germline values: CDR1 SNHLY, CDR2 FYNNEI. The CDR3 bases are TGTGCCAGCGCCGAACGGGGGGCCCGCAATCAGCCCCAGCATTTT. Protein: CASAERGARNQPQHF. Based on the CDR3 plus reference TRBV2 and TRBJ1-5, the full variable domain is EPEVTQTPSHQVTQMGQEVILRCVPISNHLYFYWYRQILGQKVEFLVSFYNNEISEKSEIFDDQFSVERPDGSNFTLKIRSTKLEDSAMYFCASAERGARNQPQHFGDGTRLSIL.

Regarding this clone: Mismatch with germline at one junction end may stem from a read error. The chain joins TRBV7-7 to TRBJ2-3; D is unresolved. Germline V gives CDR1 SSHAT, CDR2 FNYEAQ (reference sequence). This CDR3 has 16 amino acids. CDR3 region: CASSPQAATSTDTQYF. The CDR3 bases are TGTGCTAGCAGCCCCCAGGCAGCCACTAGCACAGATACGCAGTATTTT.

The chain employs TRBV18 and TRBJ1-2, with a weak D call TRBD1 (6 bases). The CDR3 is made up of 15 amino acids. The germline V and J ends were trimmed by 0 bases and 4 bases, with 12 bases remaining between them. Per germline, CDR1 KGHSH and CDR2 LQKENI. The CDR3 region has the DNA TGTGCCAGCTCACCACCCCCAGGGGACGCCTATGGCTACACCTTC. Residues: CASSPPPGDAYGYTF.

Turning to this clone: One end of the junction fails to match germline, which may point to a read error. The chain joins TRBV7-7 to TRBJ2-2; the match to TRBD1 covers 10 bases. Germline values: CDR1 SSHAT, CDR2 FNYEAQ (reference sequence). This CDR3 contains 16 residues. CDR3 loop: CASSQSGTGVAGELFF. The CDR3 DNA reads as TGTGCTAGCAGCCAGTCCGGGACAGGGGTCGCCGGGGAGCTGTTTTTT.

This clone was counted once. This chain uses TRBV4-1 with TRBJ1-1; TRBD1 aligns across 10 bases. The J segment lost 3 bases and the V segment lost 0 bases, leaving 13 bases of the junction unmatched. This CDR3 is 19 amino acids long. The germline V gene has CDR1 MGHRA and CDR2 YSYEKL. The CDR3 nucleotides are TGCGCCAGCAGCCAAGAAGACAGGGGGCGATCCTTCTTGGACACTGAAGCTTTCTTT. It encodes CASSQEDRGRSFLDTEAFF.

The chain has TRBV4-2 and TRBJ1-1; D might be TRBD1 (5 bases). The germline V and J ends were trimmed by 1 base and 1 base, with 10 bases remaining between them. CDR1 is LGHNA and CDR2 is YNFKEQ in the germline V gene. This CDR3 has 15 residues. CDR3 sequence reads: CASSQAGQGNTEAFF. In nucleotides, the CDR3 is TGTGCCAGCAGCCAAGCTGGACAAGGGAACACTGAAGCTTTCTTT.